These 30 T cell receptor beta chains were all obtained from the same sample, sequenced in a study of shared clonotypes between healthy human individuals (dated by TCRdb to the early 2020s). Library method: the immunoSEQ multiplex PCR assay. TCRdb carries this immuneACCESS record with in-frame sequences only. Its versions omit some clonotypes, under half of them owing to an unresolved V gene in the studies checked, with the rest unexplained. Recorded for this sample are approximately 87,000 clones; about 61% of them occurred a single time. The ten most abundant clones make up just over 50% of the sample. Sequenced material: memory CD8+ T cells sorted from blood. The cell subset or site label, read with the paper, signifies: CD45RO+ cells pooled with CCR7-negative TemRA cells. These receptors came from a man aged 25 to 45 in good health.

This clone was picked up a small number of times. V and J are TRBV7-9 and TRBJ2-7; TRBD1 is a possible D gene (6 bases). Trimming left V 1 base short and J 5 bases short, with 15 bases between. CDR1 is SEHNR and CDR2 is FQNEAQ in the germline V gene (reference sequence). This CDR3 contains 15 residues. Written as DNA, the CDR3 is TGTGCCAGCAGCTTAGTTCAGGGGTTATTTGACGAGCAGTACTTC. This encodes CASSLVQGLFDEQYF. Using reference TRBV7-9 and TRBJ2-7 for the parts outside the CDR3, the full variable domain is DTGVSQNPRHKITKRGQNVTFRCDPISEHNRLYWYRQTLGQGPEFLTYFQNEAQLEKSRLLSDRFSAERPKGSFSTLEIQRTEQGDSAMYLCASSLVQGLFDEQYFGPGTRLTVT.

This clone was picked up a small number of times. The chain employs TRBV5-5 and TRBJ1-1, with D unclear. This CDR3 spans 12 amino acids. Germline V gene data show CDR1 as SGHKS and CDR2 as YYEKEE (reference sequence). V was shortened by 2 bases and J by 5 bases, with 7 bases between the two germline ends. CDR3 in DNA: TGTGCCAGCAGCTTCGGTATGACTGAAGCTTTCTTT. Translation: CASSFGMTEAFF.

Written as DNA, the CDR3 is TGTGCCAGCAGGGCCTACAATGAGCAGTTCTTC. Translating it yields CASRAYNEQFF. J is TRBJ2-1 and V is TRBV27; D is ambiguous. Trimming removed 6 bases from V and 2 bases from J, with 2 bases in between. Germline values: CDR1 MNHEY, CDR2 SMNVEV (reference sequence). The CDR3 covers 11 residues.

V usage is TRBV9 and J usage is TRBJ2-5; perhaps D is TRBD1 or TRBD2 (5 bases each). Trimming took 3 bases from V and 4 from J, leaving 19 bases between them. The CDR3 has 16 amino acids. CDR1 SGDLS and CDR2 YYNGEE come from the germline V gene. DNA for the CDR3: TGTGCCAGCAGCGCCCACGGACTCGTTGGGGGAGAGACCCAGTACTTC. Residues: CASSAHGLVGGETQYF.

The chain employs TRBV19 and TRBJ1-2; D unresolved. V lost 5 bases and J lost 0, with 4 bases in between. From germline, CDR1 is LNHDA and CDR2 SQIVND (reference sequence). The CDR3 has 12 residues. The CDR3 sequence is CASSGPNYGYTF. Written as DNA, the CDR3 is TGTGCCAGTAGTGGCCCTAACTATGGCTACACCTTC.

The chain joins TRBV5-5 to TRBJ2-3; 10 bases align to TRBD2. V shed 2 bases and J 1 base; nucleotides not matched to a gene: 7. The CDR3 spans 17 residues. Germline assignment: CDR1 SGHKS and CDR2 YYEKEE (reference sequence). The CDR3 sequence: CASSFARTSGGTDTQYF. For the CDR3, the DNA is TGTGCCAGCAGCTTCGCTCGGACTAGCGGCGGCACAGATACGCAGTATTTT.

This clone was observed at least ten times. The same CDR3 is also encoded by other DNA sequences in this sample. The CDR3 spells CASSEGTGGADTQYF. The CDR3 region has the DNA TGTGCCAGCAGTGAGGGGACAGGGGGCGCAGATACGCAGTATTTT. This chain links TRBV6-4 with TRBJ2-3; 12 bases are shared with TRBD1. There are 15 residues in the CDR3. Germline CDR1 reads MRHNA; CDR2 reads SNTAGT. Germline trimming cut 3 bases from V and 4 bases from J; bases unmatched to any gene: 2.

This clone has more than one count but fewer than ten. The same CDR3 also results from other DNA sequences found in this sample. The rearrangement joins TRBV7-9 to TRBJ1-5; D is undetermined. The CDR3 runs 12 residues. Germline values: CDR1 SEHNR, CDR2 FQNEAQ (reference sequence). V lost 1 base, J lost 7 bases, and 5 bases lay in between. The CDR3 DNA reads as TGTGCCAGCAGCTTAGGAACGCAGCCCCAGCATTTT. It codes for CASSLGTQPQHF.

The J gene is TRBJ2-1, the V gene TRBV2; D ambiguous. Germline V gene data show CDR1 as SNHLY and CDR2 as FYNNEI. The V end lost 8 bases, the J end lost 7 bases, and 15 bases lay between the germline ends. The CDR3 is made up of 13 amino acids. CDR3 in amino acids: CASSPPVGNEQFF. CDR3 DNA sequence: TGTGCCAGCTCCCCCCCCGTGGGGAATGAGCAGTTCTTC.

The gene calls are TRBV11-1 and TRBJ2-1; TRBD2 agrees at 7 bases. The V gene end was trimmed by 3 bases and the J gene end by 5 bases; junction bases not matched to a gene: 13. Germline assignment: CDR1 SGHAT and CDR2 FQDESV (reference sequence). This CDR3 region has 17 residues. The CDR3 spells CASSFGTAGVADNEQFF. The CDR3 region has the DNA TGTGCCAGCAGCTTTGGAACTGCGGGAGTCGCTGACAATGAGCAGTTCTTC.

This clone was observed a single time. The rearrangement uses TRBV30 and TRBJ2-1, with 7 bases matching TRBD2. This CDR3 comprises 17 residues. V shed 0 bases, J shed 4 bases, and the junction held 12 bases outside the gene matches. Germline loops: CDR1 GTSNPN, CDR2 SVGIG (reference sequence). CDR3: CAWSVPGVAGPYNEQFF. The CDR3 coding sequence is TGTGCCTGGAGTGTACCCGGTGTAGCGGGCCCTTACAATGAGCAGTTCTTC. The variable domain in full, with the rest retrieved from reference TRBV30 and TRBJ2-1, is SQTIHQWPATLVQPVGSPLSLECTVEGTSNPNLYWYRQAAGRGLQLLFYSVGIGQISSEVPQNLSASRPQDRQFILSSKKLLLSDSGFYLCAWSVPGVAGPYNEQFFGPGTRLTVL.

This clone was counted a single time. The chain couples TRBV9 to TRBJ2-7, with a possible D match to TRBD1 (7 bases). The CDR3 is 15 residues long. Trimming pared 0 bases from V and 1 base from J, leaving 11 bases between. In germline, CDR1 is SGDLS, CDR2 YYNGEE. CDR3 sequence (DNA): TGTGCCAGCAGCGTAGCGGGGGACAGTTCCTACGAGCAGTACTTC. It specifies CASSVAGDSSYEQYF.

The V call is TRBV5-1, the J call TRBJ2-7; D unclear. The length of the CDR3 is 14 residues. The V gene's germline CDR1 is SGHRS and CDR2 YFSETQ. V lost 0 bases to trimming and J lost 4 bases, with 11 bases between them. CDR3 amino acids: CASSLAGSKYEQYF. CDR3 sequence (DNA): TGCGCCAGCAGCTTGGCAGGTAGCAAATACGAGCAGTACTTC.

J is TRBJ2-7 and V is TRBV5-6; D is uncertain. V was clipped by 0 bases and J by 5 bases, with 12 bases between them. CDR3 size: 14 residues. From germline, CDR1 is SGHDT and CDR2 YYEEEE. Written as DNA, the CDR3 is TGTGCCAGCAGCTTGGGGGCCGTCGTGCACGAGCAGTACTTC. Translation gives CASSLGAVVHEQYF. Variable domain in full (rest from reference TRBV5-6 and TRBJ2-7): DAGVTQSPTHLIKTRGQQVTLRCSPKSGHDTVSWYQQALGQGPQFIFQYYEEEERQRGNFPDRFSGHQFPNYSSELNVNALLLGDSALYLCASSLGAVVHEQYFGPGTRLTVT.

The chain combines TRBV19 with TRBJ2-7; D gene uncertain. The CDR3 runs 15 residues. In germline, CDR1 is LNHDA, CDR2 SQIVND (reference sequence). V was clipped by 5 bases and J by 2 bases, with 16 bases between them. The CDR3 sequence is CASSGQPEGPYEQYF. The CDR3 DNA is TGTGCCAGTAGTGGCCAGCCCGAAGGACCCTACGAGCAGTACTTC. The complete variable domain, with remaining parts taken from reference TRBV19 and TRBJ2-7, reads DGGITQSPKYLFRKEGQNVTLSCEQNLNHDAMYWYRQDPGQGLRLIYYSQIVNDFQKGDIAEGYSVSREKKESFPLTVTSAQKNPTAFYLCASSGQPEGPYEQYFGPGTRLTVT.

The V call is TRBV15, the J call TRBJ2-7; D gene unclear. Per the germline V gene, CDR1 is LNHNV and CDR2 is YYDKDF (reference sequence). V was cut by 0 bases and J by 7 bases, with 13 bases left in between. The CDR3 sequence is 14 residues long. The CDR3 region is CATSREPPFLEQYF. The CDR3 DNA sequence: TGTGCCACCAGCAGAGAGCCCCCCTTCCTTGAGCAGTACTTC.

This clone was found a few times. The chain links TRBV29-1 to TRBJ2-1, with 11 nucleotides matching TRBD2. V shed 3 bases, J shed 2 bases, and the junction held 6 bases outside the gene matches. Germline V gene lookup returns CDR1 SQVTM and CDR2 ANQGSEA. This CDR3 spans 16 amino acids. Here the CDR3 reads CSVELAGGSTYNEQFF. The CDR3 region has the DNA TGCAGCGTTGAGCTAGCGGGAGGATCTACCTACAATGAGCAGTTCTTC.

This clone was picked up many times. V usage is TRBV27 and J usage is TRBJ2-1, with a weak D call TRBD1 (6 bases). V lost 1 base and J lost 8, with 18 bases in between. There are 16 residues in the CDR3. In germline, CDR1 is MNHEY, CDR2 SMNVEV (reference sequence). CDR3 nucleotides: TGTGCCAGCAGTTTATTGGGACATAACGTGGGTGATGAGCAGTTCTTC. Amino acid sequence: CASSLLGHNVGDEQFF.

The chain joins TRBV28 to TRBJ1-5; D call uncertain. The CDR3 runs to 13 residues. The germline V gene encodes CDR1 MDHEN and CDR2 SYDVKM. V was shortened by 2 bases and J by 6 bases, with 8 bases between the two germline ends. The CDR3 bases are TGTGCCAGCAGTTTAAGGTTCGGTCAGCCCCAGCATTTT. It translates to CASSLRFGQPQHF.

The chain links TRBV4-3 to TRBJ2-1, with 11 bases lining up with TRBD2. The CDR3 sequence is 16 residues long. Trimming cost V 1 base and J 3 bases; bases outside gene matches: 2. Germline V gives CDR1 LGHNA, CDR2 YSLEER. CDR3 sequence (DNA): TGCGCCAGCAGCCAAGGTACTAGCGGGAGCTACAATGAGCAGTTCTTC. Its protein is CASSQGTSGSYNEQFF.

This chain connects TRBV4-3 to TRBJ2-1, with a tentative D call TRBD1 (6 bases). This CDR3 has 12 amino acids. Germline CDR1 LGHNA, CDR2 YSLEER. V was clipped by 5 bases and J by 8 bases, with 10 bases between them. In DNA form, the CDR3 reads TGCGCCAGCAGCGACAACAGGGATGAGCAGTTCTTC. Residues: CASSDNRDEQFF.

The chain joins TRBV25-1 to TRBJ2-1, with a weak D call TRBD1 (6 bases). V lost 4 bases and J lost 3, with 22 bases in between. The CDR3 loop spans 18 amino acids. Germline V lookup: CDR1 MGHDK, CDR2 SYGVNS. CDR3 loop: CASSAEMTPSGDYNEQFF. The CDR3 DNA reads as TGTGCCAGCAGTGCCGAAATGACTCCCTCAGGGGACTACAATGAGCAGTTCTTC.

This chain links TRBV5-6 with TRBJ2-1; the D is unclear. The V end lost 3 bases, the J end lost 2 bases, and 3 bases lay between the germline ends. The CDR3 covers 12 residues. CDR1 and CDR2 from the germline V gene are SGHDT and YYEEEE. The CDR3 DNA reads as TGTGCCAGCAGCTCACCCTACAATGAGCAGTTCTTC. Protein sequence: CASSSPYNEQFF. Full variable domain (rest looked up from reference TRBV5-6 and TRBJ2-1): DAGVTQSPTHLIKTRGQQVTLRCSPKSGHDTVSWYQQALGQGPQFIFQYYEEEERQRGNFPDRFSGHQFPNYSSELNVNALLLGDSALYLCASSSPYNEQFFGPGTRLTVL.

The V gene is TRBV7-9, the J gene TRBJ1-2; D is perhaps TRBD1 (6 bases). The CDR3 loop spans 14 amino acids. V was shortened by 5 bases and J by 2 bases, with 12 bases between the two germline ends. CDR1 is SEHNR and CDR2 is FQNEAQ in the germline V gene (reference sequence). CDR3 sequence (DNA): TGTGCCAGCAGCCCGGGACACGAGAACTATGGCTACACCTTC. Its protein product is CASSPGHENYGYTF.

This chain links TRBV27 with TRBJ2-7; 8 nucleotides line up with TRBD2. This CDR3 has 21 residues. J lost 0 bases, V lost 1 base, and 20 bases had no gene match. From germline, CDR1 is MNHEY and CDR2 SMNVEV (reference sequence). In nucleotides, the CDR3 is TGTGCCAGCAGTTTATTTAGTTTGGCTAGCGGGTCCCTGGGGGCCTCCTACGAGCAGTACTTC. Translated, it gives CASSLFSLASGSLGASYEQYF.

The rearrangement joins TRBV25-1 to TRBJ2-5, with D unclear. Between the trimmed V and J ends, which lost 8 bases and 5 bases, there was a span of 9 bases. Germline V gives CDR1 MGHDK, CDR2 SYGVNS. The CDR3 runs 11 residues. The CDR3 DNA reads TGTGCCAGCGGGGTTTTGGAGACCCAGTACTTC. Amino acid sequence: CASGVLETQYF.

The V call is TRBV27, the J call TRBJ1-5; maybe TRBD1 (5 bases). The V and J ends lost 1 base and 6 bases respectively, with 7 bases between them. Germline lookup yields CDR1 MNHEY and CDR2 SMNVEV (reference sequence). This CDR3 region has 13 residues. The CDR3 loop is CASSLWGGQPQHF. In nucleotides, the CDR3 is TGTGCCAGCAGTTTATGGGGGGGTCAGCCCCAGCATTTT.

The chain employs TRBV29-1 and TRBJ2-2; D uncertain. Germline V gene sequence: CDR1 SQVTM, CDR2 ANQGSEA. This CDR3 is built from 12 residues. V was trimmed by 1 base and J by 7 bases, leaving 7 bases between them. CDR3: CSVEGYRGELFF. In DNA, the CDR3 is TGCAGCGTTGAAGGGTATCGCGGGGAGCTGTTTTTT.

Points on this clone: A much larger clone differs by one base, so this may be a read error. In the same sample, other DNA sequences code for this CDR3. The chain has TRBV29-1 and TRBJ2-1; TRBD2 agrees at 10 bases. Germline V CDR1 and CDR2: SQVTM, ANQGSEA. CDR3 length: 17 residues. The CDR3 DNA sequence: TGCAGTGTTGAACCTGCTACGCTAGCGGGAGTTTACAATGAGCAGTTCTTC. Its protein product is CSVEPATLAGVYNEQFF.

This clone was picked up many times. The chain uses TRBV11-2 and TRBJ2-7; TRBD2 might be the D (6 bases). The CDR3 spans 15 residues. Germline CDR1 is SGHAT and CDR2 is FQNNGV. Between the trimmed V and J ends, which lost 4 bases and 4 bases, there was a span of 17 bases. The CDR3 spells CASSSGTLGWYEQYF. DNA of the CDR3: TGTGCCAGCAGCTCCGGGACTCTAGGATGGTACGAGCAGTACTTC. The variable domain in full, with the rest retrieved from reference TRBV11-2 and TRBJ2-7, is EAGVAQSPRYKIIEKRQSVAFWCNPISGHATLYWYQQILGQGPKLLIQFQNNGVVDDSQLPKDRFSAERLKGVDSTLKIQPAKLEDSAVYLCASSSGTLGWYEQYFGPGTRLTVT.